The present T cell receptor beta chain was sequenced within a study of PD-1 blockade in mismatch repair-deficient tumors. About the research overall: Enrolled about 2013-2017, patients had progressing, pretreated mismatch repair-deficient cancers of about a dozen types.

Germline V gene data show CDR1 as SNHLY and CDR2 as FYNNEI. V lost 4 bases and J lost 2; bases outside the gene matches: 6. The CDR3 has 15 amino acids. Every patient had mismatch repair deficiency by PCR or immunohistochemistry. The TCR-sequenced patients were a few responders to pembrolizumab. Here immunoSEQ multiplex PCR was the method, and the copy in TCRdb shows in-frame clones only, minus some. In the table there are about 35,000 clones, around 80% of which are singletons. The chain couples TRBV2 to TRBJ2-5; 8 nucleotides agree with TRBD2. This material consisted of PBMCs, taken 6 weeks after starting pembrolizumab. The TCR originated in an adult with mismatch repair-deficient cancer. CDR3 DNA: TGTGCCAGCAGTGGACTAGCGACCGAGCAAGAGACCCAGTACTTC. Protein sequence: CASSGLATEQETQYF.